Presented here are 17 T cell receptor beta chains from one specimen sequenced in a study of monozygotic twins with inflammatory bowel disease. TCRdb reprocessed the 5' RACE reads and stores each CDR3 protein as one record, lacking DNA. Its table records 200,000 to 250,000 distinct CDR3 sequences. Sequencing was done on a sample of blood. The source of these receptors is a human donor with ulcerative colitis or Crohn's disease, or a healthy co-twin of an affected twin (not recorded which).

The V call is TRBV7-9, the J call TRBJ2-5; as DNA is missing, the TRBD2 call by TCRdb cannot be tested. The germline V gene encodes CDR1 SEHNR and CDR2 FQNEAQ (reference sequence). The CDR3 is 14 residues long. CDR3 sequence: CASSPSGGQETQYF.

The chain combines TRBV4-1 with TRBJ2-3. The CDR3 runs to 15 residues. Germline CDR1 MGHRA, CDR2 YSYEKL. This chain's CDR3 is CASSQDTPSTDTQYF.

The rearrangement joins TRBV12-3 or TRBV12-4 to TRBJ1-1. The CDR3 has 13 residues. CDR3 sequence: CASSVGQNTEAFF.

This chain joins TRBV12-3 or TRBV12-4 and TRBJ2-7. CDR3 length: 12 amino acids. CDR3 region: CASSSRLYEQYF.

The chain carries TRBV5-1 and TRBJ2-5; TCRdb's D call of TRBD1 is untestable without DNA. In germline, CDR1 is SGHRS, CDR2 YFSETQ. The CDR3 is 15 amino acids. Here the CDR3 reads CASSLVLGKEETQYF.

The chain employs TRBV6-5 and TRBJ2-5; TCRdb indicates TRBD1, and absent DNA this call remains unverified. In germline, CDR1 is MNHEY, CDR2 SVGAGI. This CDR3 has 17 amino acids. CDR3 sequence reads: CASSNNLDRGRSETQYF.

V usage is TRBV5-1 and J usage is TRBJ1-2. Germline-derived CDR1 and CDR2 are SGHRS and YFSETQ. The CDR3 totals 16 residues. The CDR3 region is CASSQAGRAPNYGYTF.

The V and J genes are TRBV18 and TRBJ1-2; the D call of TRBD1 rests on TCRdb alone, since no DNA is present to check it. Germline V gene data show CDR1 as KGHSH and CDR2 as LQKENI. There are 14 residues in the CDR3. The CDR3 protein is CASSPGQLKDGYTF.

This chain connects TRBV29-1 to TRBJ2-1; TCRdb outputs TRBD1, but without DNA this stays unchecked. The germline gives CDR1 SQVTM, CDR2 ANQGSEA. The CDR3 contains 13 residues. CDR3 sequence: CSVGRNSNNEQFF.

The chain joins TRBV9 to TRBJ1-1; TCRdb designates TRBD1, a call that cannot be tested without DNA. Germline V gene data show CDR1 as SGDLS and CDR2 as YYNGEE. This CDR3 contains 16 residues. The CDR3: CASSARTGGGNTEAFF.

The rearrangement joins TRBV9 to TRBJ2-7; no DNA is available, so the TRBD1 call from TCRdb remains unchecked. Germline V gene data show CDR1 as SGDLS and CDR2 as YYNGEE. The CDR3 runs to 14 residues. The CDR3 loop is CASSVVVRGGEQYF. Drawing the rest from reference TRBV9 and TRBJ2-7, the complete variable domain is DSGVTQTPKHLITATGQRVTLRCSPRSGDLSVYWYQQSLDQGLQFLIQYYNGEERAKGNILERFSAQQFPDLHSELNLSSLELGDSALYFCASSVVVRGGEQYFGPGTRLTVT.

The chain links TRBV20-1 to TRBJ2-1; the TCRdb call, TRBD1, lacks DNA for checking. This CDR3 contains 13 residues. The germline V gene encodes CDR1 DFQATT and CDR2 SNEGSKA (reference sequence). The CDR3 region is CSARTDRVNEQFF.

The chain recombines TRBV18 with TRBJ1-4. Germline loops: CDR1 KGHSH, CDR2 LQKENI. This CDR3 spans 14 amino acids. The CDR3 spells CASSPPYRLEKLFF.

The chain has TRBV18 and TRBJ2-5; without DNA, the TCRdb call of TRBD1 cannot be checked. Germline values: CDR1 KGHSH, CDR2 LQKENI. The CDR3 totals 14 residues. The CDR3 here is CASSPRGQQETQYF.

The chain employs TRBV5-1 and TRBJ2-7; TCRdb's D call of TRBD1 is untestable without DNA. In germline, CDR1 is SGHRS, CDR2 YFSETQ. This CDR3 spans 15 amino acids. The CDR3 region is CASSWASAAIYEQYF. The whole variable domain, remainder taken from reference TRBV5-1 and TRBJ2-7, is KAGVTQTPRYLIKTRGQQVTLSCSPISGHRSVSWYQQTPGQGLQFLFEYFSETQRNKGNFPGRFSGRQFSNSRSEMNVSTLELGDSALYLCASSWASAAIYEQYFGPGTRLTVT.

The chain carries TRBV19 and TRBJ2-7. The CDR3 sequence is 13 residues long. Germline lookup yields CDR1 LNHDA and CDR2 SQIVND (reference sequence). CDR3 amino acids: CASSTVGRNEQYF. The full variable domain, completed using reference TRBV19 and TRBJ2-7, is DGGITQSPKYLFRKEGQNVTLSCEQNLNHDAMYWYRQDPGQGLRLIYYSQIVNDFQKGDIAEGYSVSREKKESFPLTVTSAQKNPTAFYLCASSTVGRNEQYFGPGTRLTVT.

The rearrangement links TRBV5-1 to TRBJ2-5. The CDR3 covers 15 residues. CDR1 is SGHRS and CDR2 is YFSETQ in the germline V gene. The CDR3 sequence is CASSSDRITQETQYF.